Below are 2 T cell receptor beta chains sequenced from a single sample in a study of T cells and copy number aberrations in small-cell lung cancer. Method: immunoSEQ multiplex PCR; TCRdb's copy keeps in-frame clones and lacks some. The profile shows thousands of clones, 82% of them singletons. Sample: normal tissue next to the tumor. Source of these receptors: a man between 50 and 59 years old with small cell lung cancer.

V is TRBV30 and J is TRBJ1-1, with D possibly being TRBD1 (5 bases). The CDR3 runs to 13 residues. Germline CDR1 GTSNPN, CDR2 SVGIG (reference sequence). Trimming removed 2 bases at V and 2 bases at J, with 9 bases between. CDR3 nucleotides: TGTGCCTGGAGTAGGGGCAGCAACACTGAAGCTTTCTTT. It specifies CAWSRGSNTEAFF.

The CDR3: CASSLLVWELFF. The CDR3 bases are TGTGCCAGCAGCTTACTCGTATGGGAGCTGTTTTTT. This sequence joins TRBV7-9 and TRBJ2-2, with no clear D. The V end was cut by 2 bases, the J end by 9 bases, with 7 bases between. CDR1 is SEHNR and CDR2 is FQNEAQ in the germline V gene (reference sequence). There are 12 residues in the CDR3.